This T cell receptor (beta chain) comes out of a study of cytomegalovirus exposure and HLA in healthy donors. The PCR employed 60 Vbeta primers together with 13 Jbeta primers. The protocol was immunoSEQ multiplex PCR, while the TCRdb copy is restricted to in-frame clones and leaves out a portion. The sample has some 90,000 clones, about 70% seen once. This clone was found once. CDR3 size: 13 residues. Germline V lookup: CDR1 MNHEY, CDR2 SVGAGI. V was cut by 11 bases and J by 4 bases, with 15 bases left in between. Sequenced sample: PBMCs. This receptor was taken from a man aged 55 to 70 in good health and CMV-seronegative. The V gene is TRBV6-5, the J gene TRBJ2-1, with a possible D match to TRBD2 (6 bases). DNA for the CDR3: TGTGCCCGAAATGGAGGAGGGTACAATGAGCAGTTCTTC. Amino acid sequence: CARNGGGYNEQFF.